One and the same sample provided the 20 T cell receptor beta chains below, sequenced in a study of cytomegalovirus exposure and HLA in healthy donors (dated 2017 in TCRdb). Library prep was done by the immunoSEQ multiplex PCR assay. For the multiplex PCR, a mixture combining 60 forward primers for TCR Vbeta segments and 13 reverse primers for TCR Jbeta segments was used. Not all clones reach the TCRdb copy of this immuneACCESS table, which keeps in-frame sequences only. Checked studies attribute under half of the gap to unresolved V genes and leave the rest unexplained. For this sample the table gives 160,000 or so clones, of which 77% were detected only once. Approximately 2.1% of the sample rests with the top ten. What was sequenced was PBMCs. The origin of the receptors is a man aged 50-59 years in good health and CMV-seropositive.

The genes are TRBV28 and TRBJ1-4, with 10 bases matching TRBD1. This CDR3 is built from 14 residues. J was trimmed by 11 bases and V by 4 bases; bases with no gene match: 7. From germline, CDR1 is MDHEN and CDR2 SYDVKM. In DNA, the CDR3 is TGTGCCAGCAGTTCGGGACAGGGGTTGTGGAAACTGTTTTTT. It specifies CASSSGQGLWKLFF.

In this sample, this clone turned up a few times. This chain joins TRBV7-8 and TRBJ1-4; D not certain. This CDR3 is built from 14 residues. The germline V gene has CDR1 SGHVS and CDR2 FQNEAQ. Trimming left V 2 bases short and J 8 bases short, with 12 bases between. The CDR3 spells CASSLTVGREKLFF. CDR3 coding DNA: TGTGCCAGCAGCTTAACGGTTGGTCGGGAAAAACTGTTTTTT.

CDR3 sequence reads: CASSAGQGSGYTF. The CDR3, as DNA: TGTGCCAGCAGTGCGGGACAGGGAAGTGGCTACACCTTC. V is TRBV27 and J is TRBJ1-2; 9 bases agree with TRBD1. Trimming cost V 5 bases and J 7 bases; bases outside gene matches: 5. The CDR3 sequence is 13 residues long. CDR1 MNHEY and CDR2 SMNVEV come from the germline V gene (reference sequence).

The chain recombines TRBV4-1 with TRBJ1-2; 9 positions match TRBD1. Per the germline V gene, CDR1 is MGHRA and CDR2 is YSYEKL. With V trimmed by 5 bases and J by 4 bases, 11 bases remained unmatched. The CDR3 consists of 16 residues. The CDR3 sequence: CASSSLQGAYSYGYTF. The CDR3 region has the DNA TGCGCCAGCAGCTCTCTACAGGGGGCTTATAGCTATGGCTACACCTTC.

The V and J genes are TRBV9 and TRBJ1-6; D is uncertain. Germline lookup yields CDR1 SGDLS and CDR2 YYNGEE. CDR3 length equals 15 residues. Trimming shortened V by 0 bases and J by 9 bases, and 13 bases separated the two germline ends. For the CDR3, the DNA is TGTGCCAGCAGCGTAGGGGAGGGCTGGGGTTCACCCCTCCACTTT. It specifies CASSVGEGWGSPLHF.

The sample holds a few counts of this clone. The V gene is TRBV5-1, the J gene TRBJ2-1; unclear D gene. Trimming removed 0 bases from V and 0 bases from J, with 10 bases in between. This CDR3 has 16 residues. The germline gives CDR1 SGHRS, CDR2 YFSETQ. CDR3 protein: CASSLEAASSYNEQFF. CDR3 in DNA: TGCGCCAGCAGCTTGGAGGCGGCTAGCTCCTACAATGAGCAGTTCTTC.

The rearrangement uses TRBV25-1 and TRBJ1-2, with TRBD1 matching over 10 bases. V was clipped by 2 bases and J by 4 bases; unmatched bases: 4. The CDR3 runs to 15 residues. Germline CDR1 is MGHDK and CDR2 is SYGVNS. The CDR3 loop is CASSEGDRGGYGYTF. As DNA, the CDR3 is TGTGCCAGCAGTGAAGGGGACAGGGGTGGCTATGGCTACACCTTC.

The sample holds a few counts of this clone. The chain employs TRBV9 and TRBJ2-5, with TRBD2 as a possible D gene (6 bases). CDR1 and CDR2 from the germline V gene are SGDLS and YYNGEE. V lost 0 bases to trimming and J lost 4 bases, with 13 bases between them. This CDR3 has 15 amino acids. CDR3 DNA: TGTGCCAGCAGCGTAGTGGGTTCCGGGGGAGAGACCCAGTACTTC. It is translated as CASSVVGSGGETQYF.

To note about this clone: One junction end disagrees with the germline gene, perhaps due to a read error. The V call is TRBV27, the J call TRBJ2-3; 12 bases align to TRBD2. CDR1 is MNHEY, CDR2 SMNVEV, per germline (reference sequence). This CDR3 is built from 16 residues. The CDR3 DNA is TGTGCCGGCAGTTTGGGACTAGCGGGCCGCACAGATACGCAGTATTTT. Translated: CAGSLGLAGRTDTQYF.

The rearrangement joins TRBV28 to TRBJ2-5, with TRBD2 matching over 8 bases. V lost 5 bases to trimming and J lost 7 bases; unmatched junction nucleotides: 3. CDR1 and CDR2 from the germline V gene are MDHEN and SYDVKM. CDR3 length: 12 amino acids. The CDR3 loop is CASSRSGGTQYF. Written as DNA, the CDR3 is TGTGCCAGCAGTCGAAGCGGGGGGACCCAGTACTTC.

The V and J genes are TRBV4-1 and TRBJ2-1; possibly TRBD2 for D (5 bases). This CDR3 is 14 amino acids long. Trimming took 1 base from V and 7 from J, leaving 11 bases between them. In germline, CDR1 is MGHRA, CDR2 YSYEKL. The CDR3 loop is CASSQGGSRNEQFF. CDR3 coding DNA: TGCGCCAGCAGCCAAGGAGGGTCTCGTAATGAGCAGTTCTTC.

The V and J genes are TRBV14 and TRBJ1-1; 8 bases are shared with TRBD1. Germline V gives CDR1 SGHDN, CDR2 FVKESK. V shed 2 bases and J 4 bases; nucleotides not matched to a gene: 6. The CDR3 spans 15 residues. Here the CDR3 reads CASSQHRGGGTEAFF. The CDR3 nucleotides read TGTGCCAGCAGCCAACACAGGGGGGGAGGCACTGAAGCTTTCTTT.

The chain couples TRBV6-1 to TRBJ1-1; D may be TRBD1 (6 bases). The CDR3 is 14 amino acids. The V end lost 1 base, the J end lost 4 bases, and 10 bases lay between the germline ends. The germline gives CDR1 MNHNS, CDR2 SASEGT. CDR3 amino acids: CASSEEGHSTEAFF. The CDR3 DNA follows: TGTGCCAGCAGTGAAGAGGGACACTCCACTGAAGCTTTCTTT.

This clone was seen more than once but under ten times. The V and J genes are TRBV4-2 and TRBJ2-1; no reliable D call. The CDR3 length is 14 residues. CDR1 is LGHNA, CDR2 YNFKEQ, per germline. The V end lost 2 bases, the J end lost 10 bases, and 15 bases lay between the germline ends. The CDR3 coding sequence is TGTGCCAGCAGCCAAACCTCCCCCAATCGGGAGCAGTTCTTC. Translated, it gives CASSQTSPNREQFF.

The gene calls are TRBV7-2 and TRBJ2-1; 8 bases match TRBD2. The germline V gene encodes CDR1 SGHTA and CDR2 FQGNSA. The CDR3 runs 15 residues. V lost 1 base, J lost 8 bases, and 7 bases stayed unmatched. The CDR3 here is CASSLGGGSFDEQFF. In DNA, the CDR3 is TGTGCCAGCAGCTTAGGCGGGGGGAGTTTTGATGAGCAGTTCTTC.

The chain combines TRBV7-6 with TRBJ1-2; D is perhaps TRBD1 (6 bases). CDR1 and CDR2 (germline): SGHVS, FNYEAQ. The V end was cut by 4 bases, the J end by 0 bases, with 24 bases between. CDR3 size: 19 residues. The CDR3 DNA sequence: TGTGCCAGCAGCTATGGCCCCCCCACACAGGGACCCGCTAACTATGGCTACACCTTC. Its protein product is CASSYGPPTQGPANYGYTF.

This chain joins TRBV4-1 and TRBJ2-5; 7 bases are a match to TRBD1. J gave up 4 bases and V 4 bases, and 15 bases lay outside the gene matches. CDR1 is MGHRA, CDR2 YSYEKL, per germline. This CDR3 region has 17 residues. The CDR3 DNA reads as TGCGCCAGCAGCCCGAGGGAGAGGGGGCAGGTTCCAGAGACCCAGTACTTC. It yields the protein CASSPRERGQVPETQYF.

This clone was seen more than once but under ten times. The rearrangement uses TRBV5-4 and TRBJ1-2; D not resolved. V was trimmed by 4 bases and J by 8 bases, leaving 18 bases between them. Per the germline V gene, CDR1 is SGHNT and CDR2 is YYREEE (reference sequence). This CDR3 region has 14 residues. The CDR3 bases are TGTGCCAGCAGCGTTGACTCTTTTGACGGCGGCTACACCTTC. This translates into CASSVDSFDGGYTF.

The chain couples TRBV27 to TRBJ1-2; TRBD1 might be the D (5 bases). This CDR3 contains 13 residues. Trimming pared 6 bases from V and 7 bases from J, leaving 15 bases between. Germline V CDR1 and CDR2: MNHEY, SMNVEV (reference sequence). As DNA, the CDR3 is TGTGCCAGCAGCTTTCGGGACTTACGTGGCTACACCTTC. Residues: CASSFRDLRGYTF.

This rearrangement joins TRBV19 to TRBJ2-1; 7 bases are shared with TRBD1. Germline V gives CDR1 LNHDA, CDR2 SQIVND (reference sequence). The CDR3 has 16 residues. The J segment lost 4 bases and the V segment lost 3 bases, leaving 9 bases of the junction unmatched. Written as DNA, the CDR3 is TGTGCCAGTAGTATCGCAGCCGGGACAGCGTACAATGAGCAGTTCTTC. Translation: CASSIAAGTAYNEQFF.